The clone carrying this T cell receptor beta chain is a singleton in its sample. The CDR3 sequence is 18 residues long. In germline, CDR1 is ENHRY, CDR2 SYGVKD. Trimming stripped 6 bases from V and 4 bases from J, with 27 bases between. Here immunoSEQ multiplex PCR was the method, and the copy in TCRdb shows in-frame clones only, minus some. This sample yields fewer than 200,000 clones, of which roughly 93% are seen a single time; roughly 4.3% belongs to the top ten. The data stem from a study of control samples from healthy donors and cancer patients. The clonotype originates from a woman between 55 and 75 years old in good health. Sample: blood. V usage is TRBV10-3 and J usage is TRBJ1-1, with D possibly matching TRBD1 (5 bases). The CDR3 protein is CAIRTPSGKGRGSTEAFF. As DNA, the CDR3 is TGTGCCATCAGGACCCCTTCGGGAAAGGGGAGAGGTAGCACTGAAGCTTTCTTT.